Reported below is one T cell receptor (beta chain). The antigen is unknown. MiXCR, applied by TCRdb to the reads, yields one record per CDR3 protein. The repertoire holds approximately 990,000 distinct CDR3 sequences, with 31% as singletons. The data stem from a study of T cell repertoires in cytomegalovirus infection. About the study: The authors used CMV epitopes that were HLA-C-restricted (recently identified) and HLA-B-restricted (well studied). The public TCR beta signatures pointed to both CMV infection and matching HLA type. Points from the study as a whole: Clonotype analysis showed dominance of the ex vivo response by HLA-C-restricted CMV-specific TCR beta clonotypes. Frequencies of public TCR beta families were cumulated, and this identified carriers of CMV plus the relevant HLA.

The CDR3 spans 13 residues. The V gene lost 2 bases and the J gene lost 7 bases, with 9 bases spanning the gap. The germline gives CDR1 MNHNY, CDR2 SVGAGI (reference sequence). The TCR was taken from a human donor in good health (CMV status not recorded). Some clones in this sample may be carry-over from other donors' samples. The sequenced sample was cultured CD8+ T cells from PBMCs, obtained from culture after CMV antigen stimulation. The V and J genes are TRBV6-6 and TRBJ2-1; D possibly corresponds to TRBD1 (5 bases). The CDR3 coding sequence is TGTGCCAGCAGTTACCTGACAGAGAATGAGCAGTTCTTC. Protein: CASSYLTENEQFF.